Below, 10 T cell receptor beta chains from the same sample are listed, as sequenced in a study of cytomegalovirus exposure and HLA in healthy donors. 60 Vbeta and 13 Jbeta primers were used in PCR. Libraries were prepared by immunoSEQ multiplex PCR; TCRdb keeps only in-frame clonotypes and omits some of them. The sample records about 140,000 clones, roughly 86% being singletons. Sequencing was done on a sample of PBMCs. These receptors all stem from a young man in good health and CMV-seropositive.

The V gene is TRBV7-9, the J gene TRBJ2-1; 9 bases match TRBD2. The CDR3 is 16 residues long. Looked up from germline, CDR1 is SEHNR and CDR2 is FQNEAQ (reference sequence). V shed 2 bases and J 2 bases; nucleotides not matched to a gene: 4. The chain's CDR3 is CASSLSGGRAYNEQFF. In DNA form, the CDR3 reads TGTGCCAGCAGCTTATCGGGCGGGAGGGCCTACAATGAGCAGTTCTTC. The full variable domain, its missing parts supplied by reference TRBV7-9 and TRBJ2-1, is DTGVSQNPRHKITKRGQNVTFRCDPISEHNRLYWYRQTLGQGPEFLTYFQNEAQLEKSRLLSDRFSAERPKGSFSTLEIQRTEQGDSAMYLCASSLSGGRAYNEQFFGPGTRLTVL.

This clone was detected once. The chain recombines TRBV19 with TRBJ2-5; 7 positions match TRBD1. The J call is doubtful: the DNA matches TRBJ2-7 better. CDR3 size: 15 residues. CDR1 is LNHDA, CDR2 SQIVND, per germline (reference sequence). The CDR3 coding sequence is TGTGCCAGTACTCTGTACCGGGACAGCCTCTACGAGCAGTACTTC. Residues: CASTLYRDSLYEQYF.

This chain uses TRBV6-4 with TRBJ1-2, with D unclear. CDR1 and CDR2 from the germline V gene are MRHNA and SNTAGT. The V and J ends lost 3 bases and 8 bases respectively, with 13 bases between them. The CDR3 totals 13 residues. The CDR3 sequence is CASSEFWAWGYTF. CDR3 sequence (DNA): TGTGCCAGCAGTGAGTTCTGGGCTTGGGGCTACACCTTC.

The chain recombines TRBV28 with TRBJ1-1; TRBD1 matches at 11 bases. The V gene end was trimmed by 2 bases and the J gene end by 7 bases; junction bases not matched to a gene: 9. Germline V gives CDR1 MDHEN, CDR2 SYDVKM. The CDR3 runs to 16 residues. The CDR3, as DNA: TGTGCCAGCAGTTTAGGCGGGACAGGGGGGTTTGGTGAAGCTTTCTTT. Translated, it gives CASSLGGTGGFGEAFF.

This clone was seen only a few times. The CDR3 DNA follows: TGCGCCAGCAGCCAGGCCCAGGGGACCACTGAAGCTTTCTTT. As protein: CASSQAQGTTEAFF. The genes are TRBV5-1 and TRBJ1-1; D perhaps matches TRBD1 (6 bases). This CDR3 has 14 amino acids. Germline lookup yields CDR1 SGHRS and CDR2 YFSETQ. The germline V and J ends were trimmed by 4 bases and 4 bases, with 14 bases remaining between them.

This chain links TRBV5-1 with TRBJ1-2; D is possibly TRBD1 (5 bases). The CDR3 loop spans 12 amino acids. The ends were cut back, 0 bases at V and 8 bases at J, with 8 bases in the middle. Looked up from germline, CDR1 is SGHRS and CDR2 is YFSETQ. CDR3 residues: CASSLEGVGYTF. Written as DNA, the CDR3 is TGCGCCAGCAGCTTGGAAGGGGTCGGCTACACCTTC.

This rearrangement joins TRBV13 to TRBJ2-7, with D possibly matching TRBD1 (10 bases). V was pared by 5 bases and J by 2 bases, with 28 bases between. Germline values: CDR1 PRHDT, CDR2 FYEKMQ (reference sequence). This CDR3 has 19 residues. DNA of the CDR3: TGTGCCAGCAGCCCACCGACAGGGGGCTTGGCGGGAGGGCCCTACGAGCAGTACTTC. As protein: CASSPPTGGLAGGPYEQYF.

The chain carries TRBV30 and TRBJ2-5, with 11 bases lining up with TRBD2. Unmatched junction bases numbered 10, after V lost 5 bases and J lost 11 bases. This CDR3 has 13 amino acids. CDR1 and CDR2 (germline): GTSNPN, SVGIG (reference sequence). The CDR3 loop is CAWAGTSGLKQYF. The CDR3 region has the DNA TGTGCCTGGGCCGGGACTAGCGGTCTCAAGCAGTACTTC.

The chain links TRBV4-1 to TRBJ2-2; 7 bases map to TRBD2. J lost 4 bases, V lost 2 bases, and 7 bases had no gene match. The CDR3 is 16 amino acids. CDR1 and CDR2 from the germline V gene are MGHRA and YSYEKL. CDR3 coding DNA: TGCGCCAGCAGCCAACAGGCGGGAGCGGTCACCGGGGAGCTGTTTTTT. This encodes CASSQQAGAVTGELFF.

The CDR3 loop reads CASSLFDEQYF. As DNA, the CDR3 is TGTGCCAGCAGCTTGTTCGACGAGCAGTACTTC. The chain employs TRBV5-4 and TRBJ2-7; D is ambiguous. CDR3 length equals 11 residues. CDR1 and CDR2 (germline): SGHNT, YYREEE (reference sequence). Trimming took off 1 base at V and 5 bases at J, with 4 bases between the two ends.